Presented here are 17 T cell receptor beta chains from one specimen sequenced in a study of follicular helper T cells after annual influenza vaccination. Time point here: 2015-2016 season, pre-vaccination. This table comes from immunoSEQ multiplex PCR, and its TCRdb copy is limited to in-frame clones, with some not included. Of over 800 clones listed, more than 60% are singletons. Sequenced here: CXCR5+ CD38+ circulating T follicular helper cells from blood, sampled on the day of influenza vaccination. Subset here: circulating Tfh, non-naive CD4+CXCR5+PD-1+ (ICOS+CD38+ or ICOS-CD38-). The receptors originated from an adult who received the influenza vaccine.

The genes are TRBV19 and TRBJ1-4; D is perhaps TRBD1 (5 bases). CDR1 LNHDA and CDR2 SQIVND come from the germline V gene (reference sequence). V gave up 10 bases and J gave up 5 bases, with 23 bases separating them. This CDR3 has 16 amino acids. The CDR3 nucleotides read TGTGCCACTAGACGGGGGGAACAACTGGGGAATGAAAAACTGTTTTTT. Its translation is CATRRGEQLGNEKLFF.

V usage is TRBV4-2 and J usage is TRBJ1-1; 9 bases are shared with TRBD1. CDR3 length: 17 amino acids. After removal of 4 bases from V and 4 bases from J, the junction contained 13 bases not matched to a gene. Per germline, CDR1 LGHNA and CDR2 YNFKEQ. The CDR3 nucleotides read TGTGCCAGCAGCCCCAGCGGCGGCCGGACAGGGGCCACTGAAGCTTTCTTT. This gives the protein CASSPSGGRTGATEAFF.

The V and J genes are TRBV7-2 and TRBJ2-2; D is ambiguous. The V end was cut by 3 bases, the J end by 0 bases, with 5 bases between. Looked up from germline, CDR1 is SGHTA and CDR2 is FQGNSA. This CDR3 is built from 14 residues. CDR3 sequence (DNA): TGTGCCAGCAGCTTTGGCTCGAACACCGGGGAGCTGTTTTTT. It specifies CASSFGSNTGELFF.

To note about this clone: Its ends do not fully match the called genes, so a read error is possible. The sample has other DNA sequences that encode this CDR3 too. V and J are TRBV7-6 and TRBJ1-6; 8 positions match TRBD1. Germline V gene data show CDR1 as SGHVS and CDR2 as FNYEAQ. The CDR3 loop spans 15 amino acids. This CDR3 is CASSLGTGWGSPLHF. The CDR3 nucleotides are TGTGCCAGCAGCTTAGGGACAGGGTGGGGGTCACCTCTCCACTTT.

The gene calls are TRBV30 and TRBJ2-7; D perhaps matches TRBD1 (5 bases). The CDR3 is 13 residues long. Between the trimmed V and J ends, which lost 5 bases and 3 bases, there was a span of 14 bases. Per the germline V gene, CDR1 is GTSNPN and CDR2 is SVGIG (reference sequence). In DNA form, the CDR3 reads TGTGCCTGGGTCCAGGACACCAACTACGAGCAGTACTTC. Protein: CAWVQDTNYEQYF.

The CDR3 sequence: CASSREGRYEQYF. The CDR3 DNA is TGTGCCAGCAGTCGCGAGGGGCGCTACGAGCAGTACTTC. The V gene is TRBV28, the J gene TRBJ2-7; D might be TRBD1 or TRBD2, each matching 5 bases. Germline V CDR1 and CDR2: MDHEN, SYDVKM. V was pared by 5 bases and J by 3 bases, with 11 bases between. CDR3 length: 13 amino acids.

This clone was observed once. The J gene is TRBJ2-2, the V gene TRBV7-2, with D perhaps TRBD1 (6 bases). Looked up from germline, CDR1 is SGHTA and CDR2 is FQGNSA. Trimming removed 1 base at V and 6 bases at J, with 12 bases between. The CDR3 has 15 residues. The CDR3 sequence: CASSLVPQGPGELFF. CDR3 bases: TGTGCCAGCAGCTTAGTTCCACAGGGCCCCGGGGAGCTGTTTTTT.

The rearrangement uses TRBV1 and TRBJ1-2. TRBV1 is an annotated pseudogene. CDR3 length: 15 residues. Here the CDR3 DNA reads TGCACCAGCAGCCGGACTGTGCGAAAGACCTATGGCTACACCTTC. This encodes CTSSRTVRKTYGYTF.

This rearrangement joins TRBV6-5 to TRBJ1-2; D gene unclear. The CDR3 runs 14 residues. V lost 5 bases to trimming and J lost 2 bases, with 12 bases between them. Germline CDR1 and CDR2: MNHEY and SVGAGI. The CDR3 loop is CASSPRTKNYGYTF. DNA of the CDR3: TGTGCCAGCAGTCCCCGTACTAAGAACTATGGCTACACCTTC.

The rearrangement links TRBV5-1 to TRBJ1-2; possibly TRBD1 for D (5 bases). The CDR3 consists of 13 residues. CDR1 and CDR2 (germline): SGHRS, YFSETQ. V lost 0 bases and J lost 6, with 9 bases in between. In DNA form, the CDR3 reads TGCGCCAGCAGCTTGGGGACAACTAATGGCTACACCTTC. Protein sequence: CASSLGTTNGYTF.

The chain recombines TRBV6-5 with TRBJ1-1; the D gene is possibly TRBD1 (5 bases). The CDR3 runs 13 residues. V was pared by 4 bases and J by 6 bases, with 12 bases between. From germline, CDR1 is MNHEY and CDR2 SVGAGI. For the CDR3, the DNA is TGTGCCAGCAGTTCCGAGCGGGGGGCTGAAGCTTTCTTT. It yields the protein CASSSERGAEAFF.

This clone was found a few times. V and J are TRBV5-1 and TRBJ1-4; D is ambiguous. Per germline, CDR1 SGHRS and CDR2 YFSETQ. Trimming removed 0 bases from V and 4 bases from J, with 10 bases in between. CDR3 length equals 15 residues. CDR3 residues: CASSLGGRLNEKLFF. CDR3 in DNA: TGCGCCAGCAGCTTGGGCGGGCGTCTTAATGAAAAACTGTTTTTT. Drawing the rest from reference TRBV5-1 and TRBJ1-4, the complete variable domain is KAGVTQTPRYLIKTRGQQVTLSCSPISGHRSVSWYQQTPGQGLQFLFEYFSETQRNKGNFPGRFSGRQFSNSRSEMNVSTLELGDSALYLCASSLGGRLNEKLFFGSGTQLSVL.

The chain carries TRBV4-2 and TRBJ2-5, with TRBD2 matching 9 bases. The CDR3 consists of 15 residues. Germline V lookup: CDR1 LGHNA, CDR2 YNFKEQ. V gave up 1 base and J gave up 2 bases; unmatched junction bases: 2. CDR3 sequence reads: CASSQGGGEQETQYF. The DNA of the CDR3 is TGTGCCAGCAGCCAAGGCGGGGGGGAGCAAGAGACCCAGTACTTC.

The J gene is TRBJ2-3, the V gene TRBV5-4; 8 nucleotides line up with TRBD2. Germline loops: CDR1 SGHNT, CDR2 YYREEE (reference sequence). V gave up 0 bases and J gave up 2 bases; unmatched junction bases: 5. The CDR3 totals 16 residues. The CDR3 is CASSLAGSGATDTQYF. In nucleotides, the CDR3 is TGTGCCAGCAGCTTGGCTGGTAGCGGGGCCACAGATACGCAGTATTTT.

This chain links TRBV7-9 with TRBJ2-2, with D possibly matching TRBD1 (6 bases). Deletions cut 1 base from V and 3 bases from J, with 6 bases between. This CDR3 comprises 14 residues. Germline V gene sequence: CDR1 SEHNR, CDR2 FQNEAQ (reference sequence). The CDR3 is CASSLGTDTGELFF. The DNA of the CDR3 is TGTGCCAGCAGCTTAGGGACAGACACCGGGGAGCTGTTTTTT.

V and J are TRBV7-9 and TRBJ1-2; D remains ambiguous. The CDR3 is made up of 14 amino acids. Germline V lookup: CDR1 SEHNR, CDR2 FQNEAQ (reference sequence). V lost 0 bases and J lost 3, with 8 bases in between. The CDR3 DNA reads as TGTGCCAGCAGCTTAGCTGGGGTTCACTATGGCTACACCTTC. It yields the protein CASSLAGVHYGYTF.

This chain uses TRBV7-2 with TRBJ2-2; 8 bases match TRBD2. CDR1 is SGHTA, CDR2 FQGNSA, per germline. This CDR3 comprises 14 residues. With 0 bases clipped from V and 7 bases from J, the junction kept 1 base outside the gene matches. The CDR3 spells CASSLAREVGELFF. The DNA for the CDR3 is TGTGCCAGCAGCTTAGCGCGGGAGGTCGGGGAGCTGTTTTTT.